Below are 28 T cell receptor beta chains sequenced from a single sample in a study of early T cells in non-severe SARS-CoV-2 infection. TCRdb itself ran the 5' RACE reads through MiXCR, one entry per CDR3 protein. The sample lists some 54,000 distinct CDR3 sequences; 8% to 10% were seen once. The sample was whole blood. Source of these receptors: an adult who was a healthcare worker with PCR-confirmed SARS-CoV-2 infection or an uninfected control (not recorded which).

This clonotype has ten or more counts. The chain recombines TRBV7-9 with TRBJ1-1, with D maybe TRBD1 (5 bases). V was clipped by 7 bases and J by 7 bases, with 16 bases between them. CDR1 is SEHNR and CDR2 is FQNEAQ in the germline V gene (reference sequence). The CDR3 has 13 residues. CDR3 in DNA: TGTGCCAGCAACAAACTGGGACGCAGTGAAGCTTTCTTT. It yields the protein CASNKLGRSEAFF. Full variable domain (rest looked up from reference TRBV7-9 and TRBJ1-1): DTGVSQNPRHKITKRGQNVTFRCDPISEHNRLYWYRQTLGQGPEFLTYFQNEAQLEKSRLLSDRFSAERPKGSFSTLEIQRTEQGDSAMYLCASNKLGRSEAFFGQGTRLTVV.

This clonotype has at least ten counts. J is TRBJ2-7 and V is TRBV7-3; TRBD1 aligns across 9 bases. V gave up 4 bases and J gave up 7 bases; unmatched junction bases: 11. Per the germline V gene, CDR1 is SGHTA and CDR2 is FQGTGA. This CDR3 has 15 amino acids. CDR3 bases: TGTGCCAGCAGCTCCTCCGGGACAGGGTGGTGGGAGCAGTACTTC. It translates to CASSSSGTGWWEQYF.

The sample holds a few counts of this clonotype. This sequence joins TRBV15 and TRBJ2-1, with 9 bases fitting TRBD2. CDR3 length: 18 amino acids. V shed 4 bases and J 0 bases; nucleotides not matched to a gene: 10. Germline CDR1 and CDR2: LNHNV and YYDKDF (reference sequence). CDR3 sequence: CATSTRLAALSSYNEQFF. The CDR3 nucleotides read TGTGCCACCAGCACCCGACTAGCGGCTTTGAGCTCCTACAATGAGCAGTTCTTC.

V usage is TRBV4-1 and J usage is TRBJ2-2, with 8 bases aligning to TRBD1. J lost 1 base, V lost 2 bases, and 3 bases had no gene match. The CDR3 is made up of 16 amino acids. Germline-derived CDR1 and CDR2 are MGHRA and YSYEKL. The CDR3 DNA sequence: TGCGCCAGCAGCCAACCGGACAGGGAGAACACCGGGGAGCTGTTTTTT. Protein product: CASSQPDRENTGELFF.

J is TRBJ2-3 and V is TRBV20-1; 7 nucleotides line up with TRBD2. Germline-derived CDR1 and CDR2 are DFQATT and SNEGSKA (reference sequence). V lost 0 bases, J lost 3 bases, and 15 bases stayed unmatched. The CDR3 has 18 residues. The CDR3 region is CSARDWGIGGSVTDTQYF. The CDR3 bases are TGCAGTGCTAGAGATTGGGGAATTGGCGGGAGTGTGACAGATACGCAGTATTTT.

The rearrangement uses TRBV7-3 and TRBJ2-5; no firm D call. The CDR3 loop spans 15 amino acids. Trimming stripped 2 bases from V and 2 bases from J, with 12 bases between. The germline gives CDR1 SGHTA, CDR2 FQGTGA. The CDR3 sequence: CASSLGVTSQETQYF. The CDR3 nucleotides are TGTGCCAGCAGCTTAGGGGTCACTTCGCAAGAGACCCAGTACTTC.

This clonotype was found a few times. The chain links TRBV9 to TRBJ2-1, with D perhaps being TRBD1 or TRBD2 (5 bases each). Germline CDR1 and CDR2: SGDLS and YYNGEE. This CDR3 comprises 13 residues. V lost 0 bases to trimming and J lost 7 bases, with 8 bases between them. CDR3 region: CASSVGGENEQFF. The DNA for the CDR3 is TGTGCCAGCAGCGTAGGAGGGGAAAATGAGCAGTTCTTC.

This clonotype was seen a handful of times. The CDR3: CSVTLTSQETQYF. CDR3 DNA: TGCAGCGTGACTTTGACCAGCCAAGAGACCCAGTACTTC. This chain links TRBV29-1 with TRBJ2-5, with unresolved D. Germline CDR1 SQVTM, CDR2 ANQGSEA. There are 13 residues in the CDR3. V was clipped by 6 bases and J by 1 base, with 12 bases between them. The variable domain in full, completed from reference TRBV29-1 and TRBJ2-5, reads SAVISQKPSRDICQRGTSLTIQCQVDSQVTMMFWYRQQPGQSLTLIATANQGSEATYESGFVIDKFPISRPNLTFSTLTVSNMSPEDSSIYLCSVTLTSQETQYFGPGTRLLVL.

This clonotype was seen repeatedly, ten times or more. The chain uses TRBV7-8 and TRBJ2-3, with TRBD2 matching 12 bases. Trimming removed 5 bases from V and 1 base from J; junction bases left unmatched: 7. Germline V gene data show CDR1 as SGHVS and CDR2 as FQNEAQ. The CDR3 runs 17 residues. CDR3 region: CASSLSRLAGGTDTQYF. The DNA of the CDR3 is TGTGCCAGCAGCCTATCCCGACTAGCGGGAGGCACAGATACGCAGTATTTT.

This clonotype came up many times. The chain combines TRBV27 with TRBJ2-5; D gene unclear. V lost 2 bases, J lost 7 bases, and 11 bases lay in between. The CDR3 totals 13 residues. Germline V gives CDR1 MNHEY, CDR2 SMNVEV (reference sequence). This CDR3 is CASSLRGGVTQYF. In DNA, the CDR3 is TGTGCCAGCAGTTTACGAGGTGGGGTGACCCAGTACTTC.

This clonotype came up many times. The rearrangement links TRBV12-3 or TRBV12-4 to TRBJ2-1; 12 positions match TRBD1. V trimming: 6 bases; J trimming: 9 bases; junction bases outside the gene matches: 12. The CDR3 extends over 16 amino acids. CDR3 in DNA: TGTGCCAGCAGAAATACACCGGGACAGGGGGCGTCTGAGCAGTTCTTC. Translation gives CASRNTPGQGASEQFF.

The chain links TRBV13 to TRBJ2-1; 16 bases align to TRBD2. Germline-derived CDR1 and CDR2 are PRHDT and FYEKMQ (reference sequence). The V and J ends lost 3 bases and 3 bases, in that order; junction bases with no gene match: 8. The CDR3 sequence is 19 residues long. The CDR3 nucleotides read TGTGCCAGCAGCTTGGGACTAGCGGGAGGGGATCGGTACTACAATGAGCAGTTCTTC. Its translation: CASSLGLAGGDRYYNEQFF.

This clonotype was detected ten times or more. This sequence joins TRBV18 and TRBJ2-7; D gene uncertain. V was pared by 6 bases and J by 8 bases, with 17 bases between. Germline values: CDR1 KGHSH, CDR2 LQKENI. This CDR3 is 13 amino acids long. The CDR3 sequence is CASSSNAEIKQYF. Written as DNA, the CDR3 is TGTGCCAGCTCCTCTAACGCGGAGATCAAGCAGTACTTC.

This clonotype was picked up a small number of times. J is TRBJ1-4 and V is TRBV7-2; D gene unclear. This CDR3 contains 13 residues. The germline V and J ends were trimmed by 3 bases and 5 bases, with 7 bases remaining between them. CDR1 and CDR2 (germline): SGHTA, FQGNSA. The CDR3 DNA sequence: TGTGCCAGCAGCTTCCTCAGGAATGAAAAACTGTTTTTT. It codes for CASSFLRNEKLFF.

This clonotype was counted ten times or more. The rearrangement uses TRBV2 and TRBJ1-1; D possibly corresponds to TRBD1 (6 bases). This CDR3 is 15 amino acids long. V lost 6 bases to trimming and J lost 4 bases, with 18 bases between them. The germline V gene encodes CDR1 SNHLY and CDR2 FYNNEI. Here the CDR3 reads CASSYAVGGSTEAFF. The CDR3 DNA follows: TGTGCCAGCAGCTACGCCGTAGGGGGGTCCACTGAAGCTTTCTTT.

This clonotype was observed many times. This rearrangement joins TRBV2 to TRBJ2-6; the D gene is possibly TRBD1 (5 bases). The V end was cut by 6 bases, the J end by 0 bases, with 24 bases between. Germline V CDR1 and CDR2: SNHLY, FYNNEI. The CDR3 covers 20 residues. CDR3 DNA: TGTGCCAGCAGGAGACAGTTGCCTACGGATAGATACTCTGGGGCCAACGTCCTGACTTTC. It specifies CASRRQLPTDRYSGANVLTF.

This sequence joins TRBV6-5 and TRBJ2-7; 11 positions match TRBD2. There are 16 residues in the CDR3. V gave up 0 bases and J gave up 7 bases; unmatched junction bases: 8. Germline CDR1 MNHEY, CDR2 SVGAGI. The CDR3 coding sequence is TGTGCCAGCAGTTACTCTGGGACTAGCGGCCTGGGGGAGCAGTACTTC. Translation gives CASSYSGTSGLGEQYF.

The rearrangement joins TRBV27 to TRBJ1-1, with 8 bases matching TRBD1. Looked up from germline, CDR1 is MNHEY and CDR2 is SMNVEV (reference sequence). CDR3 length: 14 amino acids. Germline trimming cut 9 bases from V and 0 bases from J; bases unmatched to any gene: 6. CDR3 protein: CASCRGPMNTEAFF. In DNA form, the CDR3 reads TGTGCCAGTTGCAGGGGGCCAATGAACACTGAAGCTTTCTTT.

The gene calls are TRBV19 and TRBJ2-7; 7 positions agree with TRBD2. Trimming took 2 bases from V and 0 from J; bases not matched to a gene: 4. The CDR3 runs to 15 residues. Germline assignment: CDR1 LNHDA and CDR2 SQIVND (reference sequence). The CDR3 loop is CASSIRREFSYEQYF. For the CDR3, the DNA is TGTGCCAGTAGTATAAGGCGGGAGTTCTCCTACGAGCAGTACTTC.

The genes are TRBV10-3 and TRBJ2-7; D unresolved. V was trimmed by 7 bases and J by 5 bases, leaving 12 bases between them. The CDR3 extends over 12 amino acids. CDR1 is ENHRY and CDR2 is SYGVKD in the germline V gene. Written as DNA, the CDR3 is TGTGCCATCACAGCTAATGGGAACGAGCAGTACTTC. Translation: CAITANGNEQYF.

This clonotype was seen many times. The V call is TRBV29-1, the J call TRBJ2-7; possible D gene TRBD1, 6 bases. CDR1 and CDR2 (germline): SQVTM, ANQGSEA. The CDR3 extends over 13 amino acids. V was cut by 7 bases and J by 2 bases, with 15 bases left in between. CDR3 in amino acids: CSAEPRDTYEQYF. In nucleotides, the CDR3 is TGCAGCGCCGAGCCCCGGGACACCTACGAGCAGTACTTC.

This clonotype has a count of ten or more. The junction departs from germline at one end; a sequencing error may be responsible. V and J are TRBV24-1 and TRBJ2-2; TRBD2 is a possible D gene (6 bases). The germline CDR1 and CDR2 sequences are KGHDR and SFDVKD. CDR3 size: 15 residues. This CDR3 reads CATQSNRGNAGELFF. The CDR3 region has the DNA TGTGCCACCCAGTCTAACCGCGGGAACGCCGGGGAGCTGTTTTTT.

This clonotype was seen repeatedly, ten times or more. CDR3 sequence reads: CASSLLGSRYNEQFF. CDR3 DNA: TGTGCCAGCAGCTTATTAGGGAGTCGGTACAATGAGCAGTTCTTC. This chain connects TRBV7-3 to TRBJ2-1, with a possible D match to TRBD2 (5 bases). The ends were cut back, 2 bases at V and 4 bases at J, with 12 bases in the middle. CDR1 is SGHTA and CDR2 is FQGTGA in the germline V gene. CDR3 size: 15 residues.

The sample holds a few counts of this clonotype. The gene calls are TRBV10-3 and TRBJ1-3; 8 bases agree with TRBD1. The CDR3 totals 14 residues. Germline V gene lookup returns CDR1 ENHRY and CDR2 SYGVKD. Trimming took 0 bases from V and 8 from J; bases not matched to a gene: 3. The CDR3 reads CAISESTGVDTIYF. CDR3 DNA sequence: TGTGCCATCAGTGAGTCGACAGGGGTAGACACCATATATTTT.

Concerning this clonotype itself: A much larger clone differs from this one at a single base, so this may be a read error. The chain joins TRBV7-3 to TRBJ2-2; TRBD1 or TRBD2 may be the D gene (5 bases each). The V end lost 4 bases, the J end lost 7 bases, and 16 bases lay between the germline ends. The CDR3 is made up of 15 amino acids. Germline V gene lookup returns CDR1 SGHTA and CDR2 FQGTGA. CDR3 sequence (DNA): TGTGCCAGCAGCTCCCAGAGGGACCACAACGGGGAGCTGTTTTTT. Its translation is CASSSQRDHNGELFF. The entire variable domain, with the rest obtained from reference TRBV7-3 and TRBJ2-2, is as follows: GAGVSQTPSNKVTEKGKYVELRCDPISGHTALYWYRQSLGQGPEFLIYFQGTGAADDSGLPNDRFFAVRPEGSVSTLKIQRTERGDSAVYLCASSSQRDHNGELFFGEGSRLTVL.

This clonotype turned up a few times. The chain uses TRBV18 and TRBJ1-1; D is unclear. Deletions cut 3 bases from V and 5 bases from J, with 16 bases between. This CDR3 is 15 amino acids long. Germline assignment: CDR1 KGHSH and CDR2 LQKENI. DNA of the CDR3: TGTGCCAGCTCACCTTCAGCGGGCCTCTTGACTGAAGCTTTCTTT. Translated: CASSPSAGLLTEAFF.

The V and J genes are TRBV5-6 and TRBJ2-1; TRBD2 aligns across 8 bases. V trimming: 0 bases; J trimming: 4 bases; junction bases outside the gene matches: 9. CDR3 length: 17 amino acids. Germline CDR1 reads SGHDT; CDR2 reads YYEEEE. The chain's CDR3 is CASSLGGSGTTYNEQFF. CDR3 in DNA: TGTGCCAGCAGCTTGGGTGGTAGCGGGACGACTTACAATGAGCAGTTCTTC. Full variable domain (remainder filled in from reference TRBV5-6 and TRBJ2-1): DAGVTQSPTHLIKTRGQQVTLRCSPKSGHDTVSWYQQALGQGPQFIFQYYEEEERQRGNFPDRFSGHQFPNYSSELNVNALLLGDSALYLCASSLGGSGTTYNEQFFGPGTRLTVL.

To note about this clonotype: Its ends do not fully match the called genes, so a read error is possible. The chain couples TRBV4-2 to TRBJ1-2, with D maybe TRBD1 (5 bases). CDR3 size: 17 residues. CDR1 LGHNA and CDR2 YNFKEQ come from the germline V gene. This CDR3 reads CVSSQMYGAGPNYGYTF. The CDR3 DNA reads TGTGTCAGCAGCCAGATGTATGGGGCAGGTCCTAACTATGGCTACACCTTC.